In this sample, the clone carrying this TCR beta chain turned up a few times. The antigen remains undetermined. Researchers ran the PCR with 60 Vbeta and 13 Jbeta primers. Sequencing used immunoSEQ multiplex PCR; TCRdb keeps in-frame clones, though not all of them. The table shows about 180,000 clones, with over 70% occurring only once. This specimen belongs to a study of cytomegalovirus exposure and HLA in healthy donors. Study-level points and caveats: Later analysis suggested links between common viral pathogens and several top significant clusters. An Asian-associated ancestry cluster reportedly showed fewer N-insertions than the approximately 670-donor mean in a later analysis. Reportedly, HLA-A and HLA-B alleles of most subjects were accurately predicted from TCR beta.

With 7 bases clipped from V and 4 bases from J, the junction kept 4 bases outside the gene matches. The germline gives CDR1 SNHLY, CDR2 FYNNEI. This CDR3 is 13 amino acids long. The source of this sequence is a man between 18 and 29 years old in good health and CMV-seronegative. Input material: PBMCs. The V gene is TRBV2, the J gene TRBJ2-1, with 7 bases aligning to TRBD2. CDR3 amino acids: CASKGLFYNEQFF. The CDR3 nucleotides read TGTGCCAGCAAGGGACTATTTTACAATGAGCAGTTCTTC.